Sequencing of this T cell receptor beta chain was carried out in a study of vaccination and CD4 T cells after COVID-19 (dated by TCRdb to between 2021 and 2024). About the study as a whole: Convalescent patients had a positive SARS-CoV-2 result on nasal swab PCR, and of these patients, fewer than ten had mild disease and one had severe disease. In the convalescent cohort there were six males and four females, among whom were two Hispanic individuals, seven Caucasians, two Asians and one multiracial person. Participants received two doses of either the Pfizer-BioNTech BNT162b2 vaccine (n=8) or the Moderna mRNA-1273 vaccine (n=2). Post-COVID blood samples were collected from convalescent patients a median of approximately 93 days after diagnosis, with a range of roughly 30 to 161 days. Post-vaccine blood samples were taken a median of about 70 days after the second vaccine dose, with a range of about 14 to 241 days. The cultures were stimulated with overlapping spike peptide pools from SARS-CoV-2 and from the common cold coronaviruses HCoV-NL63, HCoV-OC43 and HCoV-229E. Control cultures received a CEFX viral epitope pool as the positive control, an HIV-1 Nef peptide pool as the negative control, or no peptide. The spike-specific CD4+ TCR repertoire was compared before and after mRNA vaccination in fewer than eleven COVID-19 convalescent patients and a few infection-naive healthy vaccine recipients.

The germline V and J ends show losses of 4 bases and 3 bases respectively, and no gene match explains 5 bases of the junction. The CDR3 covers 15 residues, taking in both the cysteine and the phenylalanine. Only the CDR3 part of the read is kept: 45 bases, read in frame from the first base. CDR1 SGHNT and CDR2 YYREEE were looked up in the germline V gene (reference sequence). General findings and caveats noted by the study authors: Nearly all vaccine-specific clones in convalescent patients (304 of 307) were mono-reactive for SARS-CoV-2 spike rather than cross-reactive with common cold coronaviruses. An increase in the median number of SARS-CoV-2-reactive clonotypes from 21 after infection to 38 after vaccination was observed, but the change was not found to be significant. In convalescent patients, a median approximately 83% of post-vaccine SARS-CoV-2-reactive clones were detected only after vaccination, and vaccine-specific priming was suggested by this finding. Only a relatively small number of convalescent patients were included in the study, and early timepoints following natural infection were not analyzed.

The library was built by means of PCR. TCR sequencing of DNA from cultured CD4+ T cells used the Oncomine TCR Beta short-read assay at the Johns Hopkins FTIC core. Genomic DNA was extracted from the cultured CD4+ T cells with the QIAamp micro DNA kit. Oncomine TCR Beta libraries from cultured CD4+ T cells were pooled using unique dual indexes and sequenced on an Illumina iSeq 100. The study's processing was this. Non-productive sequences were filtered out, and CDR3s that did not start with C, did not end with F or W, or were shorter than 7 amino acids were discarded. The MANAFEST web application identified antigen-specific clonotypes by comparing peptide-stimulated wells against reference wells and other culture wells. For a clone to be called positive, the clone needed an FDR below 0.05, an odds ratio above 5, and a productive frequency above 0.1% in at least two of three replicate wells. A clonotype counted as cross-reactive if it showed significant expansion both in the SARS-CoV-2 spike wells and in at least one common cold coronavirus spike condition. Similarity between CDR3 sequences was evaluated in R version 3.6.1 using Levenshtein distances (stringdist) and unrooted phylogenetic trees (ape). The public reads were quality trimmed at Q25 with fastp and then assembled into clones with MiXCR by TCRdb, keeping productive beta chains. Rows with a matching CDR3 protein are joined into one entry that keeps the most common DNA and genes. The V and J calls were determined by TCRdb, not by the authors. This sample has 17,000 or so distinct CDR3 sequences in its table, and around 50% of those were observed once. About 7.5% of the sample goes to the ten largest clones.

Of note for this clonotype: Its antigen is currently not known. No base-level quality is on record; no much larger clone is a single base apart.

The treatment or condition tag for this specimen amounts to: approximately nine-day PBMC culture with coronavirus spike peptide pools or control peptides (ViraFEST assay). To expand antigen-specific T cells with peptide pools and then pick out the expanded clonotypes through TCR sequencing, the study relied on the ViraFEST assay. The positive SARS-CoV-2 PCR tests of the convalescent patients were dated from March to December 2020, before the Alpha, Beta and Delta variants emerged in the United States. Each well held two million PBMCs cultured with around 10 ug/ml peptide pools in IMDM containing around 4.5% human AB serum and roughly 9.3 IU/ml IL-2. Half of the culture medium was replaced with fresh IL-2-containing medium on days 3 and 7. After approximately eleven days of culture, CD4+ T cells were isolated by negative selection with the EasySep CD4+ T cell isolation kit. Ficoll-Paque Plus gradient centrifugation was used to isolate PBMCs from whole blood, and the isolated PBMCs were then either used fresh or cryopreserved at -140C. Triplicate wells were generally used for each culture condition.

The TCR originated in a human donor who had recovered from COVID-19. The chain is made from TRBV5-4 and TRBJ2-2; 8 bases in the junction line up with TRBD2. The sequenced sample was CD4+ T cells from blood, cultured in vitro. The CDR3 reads CASSLTSVYTGELFF. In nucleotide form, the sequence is TGTGCCAGCAGCCTGACTAGCGTATACACCGGGGAGCTGTTTTTT.